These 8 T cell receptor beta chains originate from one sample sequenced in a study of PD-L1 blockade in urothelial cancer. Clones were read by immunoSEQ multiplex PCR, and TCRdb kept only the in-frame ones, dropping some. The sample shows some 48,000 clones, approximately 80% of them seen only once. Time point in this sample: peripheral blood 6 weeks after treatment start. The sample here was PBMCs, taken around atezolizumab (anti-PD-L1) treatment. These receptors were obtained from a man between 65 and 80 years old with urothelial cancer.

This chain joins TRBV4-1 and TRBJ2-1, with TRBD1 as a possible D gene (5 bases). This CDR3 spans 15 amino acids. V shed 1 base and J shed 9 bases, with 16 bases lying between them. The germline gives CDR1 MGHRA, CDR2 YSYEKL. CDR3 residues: CASSQVRQGKGEQFF. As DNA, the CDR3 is TGCGCCAGCAGCCAAGTACGGCAGGGAAAGGGTGAGCAGTTCTTC.

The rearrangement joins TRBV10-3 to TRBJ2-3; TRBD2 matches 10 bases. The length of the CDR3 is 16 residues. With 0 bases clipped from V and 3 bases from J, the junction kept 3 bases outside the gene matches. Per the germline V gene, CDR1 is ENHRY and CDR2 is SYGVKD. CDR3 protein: CAISESGTSVTDTQYF. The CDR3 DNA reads TGTGCCATCAGTGAGTCCGGGACTAGCGTAACAGATACGCAGTATTTT.

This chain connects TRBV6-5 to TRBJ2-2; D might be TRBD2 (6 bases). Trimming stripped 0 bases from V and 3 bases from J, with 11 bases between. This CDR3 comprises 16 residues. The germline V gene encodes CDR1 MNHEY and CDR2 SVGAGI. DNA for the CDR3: TGTGCCAGCAGTTACTCCCGGACTACCGACACCGGGGAGCTGTTTTTT. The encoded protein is CASSYSRTTDTGELFF.

The CDR3 loop is CATLGDATNEKLFF. CDR3 bases: TGTGCCACCCTAGGGGATGCAACTAATGAAAAACTGTTTTTT. V is TRBV28 and J is TRBJ1-4; weak D call: TRBD1 (5 bases). The V and J ends lost 10 bases and 0 bases respectively, with 12 bases between them. The CDR3 is made up of 14 amino acids. Germline V CDR1 and CDR2: MDHEN, SYDVKM.

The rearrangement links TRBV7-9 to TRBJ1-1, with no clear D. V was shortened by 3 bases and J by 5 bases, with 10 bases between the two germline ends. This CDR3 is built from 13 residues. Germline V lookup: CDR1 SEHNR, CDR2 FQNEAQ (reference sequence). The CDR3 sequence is CASSLGGGTEAFF. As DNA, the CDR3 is TGTGCCAGCAGCTTGGGAGGAGGGACTGAAGCTTTCTTT.

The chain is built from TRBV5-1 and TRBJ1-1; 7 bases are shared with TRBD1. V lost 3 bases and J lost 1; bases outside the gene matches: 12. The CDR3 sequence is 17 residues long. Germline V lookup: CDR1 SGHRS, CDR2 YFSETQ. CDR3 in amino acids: CASSSLLAGTANTEAFF. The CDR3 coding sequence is TGCGCCAGCAGCTCACTACTCGCCGGGACAGCGAACACTGAAGCTTTCTTT.

This CDR3 is CASTRSGTKAFF. DNA for the CDR3: TGTGCCAGCACTCGATCCGGGACAAAAGCTTTCTTT. This chain uses TRBV28 with TRBJ1-1, with TRBD1 as a possible D gene (6 bases). The CDR3 consists of 12 residues. Germline lookup yields CDR1 MDHEN and CDR2 SYDVKM. Trimming removed 7 bases at V and 9 bases at J, with 15 bases between.

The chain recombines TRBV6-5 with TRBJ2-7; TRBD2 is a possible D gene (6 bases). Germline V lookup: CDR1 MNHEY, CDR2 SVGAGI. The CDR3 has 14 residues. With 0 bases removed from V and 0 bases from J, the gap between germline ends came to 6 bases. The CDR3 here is CASSYSGLSYEQYF. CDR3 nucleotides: TGTGCCAGCAGTTACTCGGGACTCTCCTACGAGCAGTACTTC.